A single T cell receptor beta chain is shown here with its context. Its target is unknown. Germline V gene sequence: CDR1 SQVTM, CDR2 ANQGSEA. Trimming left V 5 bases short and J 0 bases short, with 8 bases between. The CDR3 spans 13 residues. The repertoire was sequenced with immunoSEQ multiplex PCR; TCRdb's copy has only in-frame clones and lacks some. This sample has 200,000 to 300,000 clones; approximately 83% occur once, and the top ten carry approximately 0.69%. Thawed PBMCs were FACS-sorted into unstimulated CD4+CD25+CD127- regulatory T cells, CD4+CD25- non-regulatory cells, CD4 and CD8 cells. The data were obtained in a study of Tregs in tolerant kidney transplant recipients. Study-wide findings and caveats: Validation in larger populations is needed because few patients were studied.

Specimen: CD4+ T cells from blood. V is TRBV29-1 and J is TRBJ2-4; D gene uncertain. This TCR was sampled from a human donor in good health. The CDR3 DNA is TGCAGCGTTAAGCACCTAGCCAAAAACATTCAGTACTTC. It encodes CSVKHLAKNIQYF.